In its sample, the clone carrying this T cell receptor beta chain was seen once. This entry is derived from a study of blood T cell repertoires in COVID-19. In the study overall: COVID-19 samples collected from the United States, Italy and Spain covered acute and convalescent phases. T cells, B-cell-depleted T cells, or PBMCs supplied cDNA or gDNA.

The authors' processing: Amplification with reference gene primers provided the estimates of nucleated cell counts. Clones were sequenced by immunoSEQ multiplex PCR, and TCRdb holds only the in-frame ones, with some missing. V and J calls plus clone size are reproduced from that table; the DNA served to infer D and trimming. The table records some 29,000 clones, 80% of them present only once. This receptor was obtained from a woman in her sixties or seventies with acute or convalescent COVID-19. The sample consisted of peripheral blood.

CDR3 nucleotide sequence: TGTGCCAGCAGCGTCGTTACAGGGAACACCGGGGAGCTGTTTTTT. It encodes CASSVVTGNTGELFF. V and J are TRBV9 and TRBJ2-2, with D perhaps TRBD1 (5 bases). The V gene lost 2 bases and the J gene lost 1 base, with 9 bases spanning the gap. The germline V gene encodes CDR1 SGDLS and CDR2 YYNGEE. This CDR3 has 15 residues.